The 32 T cell receptor beta chains below come from one sample, sequenced in a study of blood T cell repertoires in COVID-19. Generated by immunoSEQ multiplex PCR, the TCRdb table keeps only in-frame clones and is missing some. Seen here are about 180,000 clones, roughly 80% observed once, and the top ten hold around 6%. Sequencing was done on a sample of PBMCs or T cells enriched from blood (not recorded which). These receptor sequences come from a woman in her thirties or forties with acute COVID-19.

The chain combines TRBV10-3 with TRBJ2-2; D is uncertain. CDR1 ENHRY and CDR2 SYGVKD come from the germline V gene. The V gene lost 7 bases and the J gene lost 4 bases, with 13 bases spanning the gap. The length of the CDR3 is 14 residues. In DNA form, the CDR3 reads TGTGCCATCAACCCAAGTCCGGGCACCGGGGAGCTGTTTTTT. Its protein is CAINPSPGTGELFF.

This clone was counted only a few times. The chain is built from TRBV29-1 and TRBJ1-1; perhaps TRBD1 as D (6 bases). The germline gives CDR1 SQVTM, CDR2 ANQGSEA. The CDR3 consists of 14 residues. V shed 5 bases and J shed 1 base, with 14 bases lying between them. The CDR3 bases are TGCAGCGTTAAGGGGGTGACTGGGAACACTGAAGCTTTCTTT. Translating gives CSVKGVTGNTEAFF.

The V gene is TRBV11-2, the J gene TRBJ1-4, with D perhaps matching TRBD1 (6 bases). The CDR3 has 15 amino acids. The V end lost 5 bases, the J end lost 8 bases, and 18 bases lay between the germline ends. CDR1 is SGHAT, CDR2 FQNNGV, per germline. Here the CDR3 DNA reads TGTGCCAGCAGCCCTCGACAGGTCATGGGAGAAAAACTGTTTTTT. Translating it yields CASSPRQVMGEKLFF.

The chain is built from TRBV29-1 and TRBJ2-5, with 11 nucleotides matching TRBD2. The V segment lost 8 bases and the J segment 5 bases; nucleotides outside the gene matches: 10. Per the germline V gene, CDR1 is SQVTM and CDR2 is ANQGSEA. The CDR3 has 14 residues. The CDR3 nucleotides read TGCAGCTTACAACTAGCGGGAGTAAGGGAGACCCAGTACTTC. Translated, it gives CSLQLAGVRETQYF.

This clone showed up just a few times. The rearrangement links TRBV7-9 to TRBJ2-3; TRBD2 matches 9 bases. Germline V gene data show CDR1 as SEHNR and CDR2 as FQNEAQ (reference sequence). J gave up 3 bases and V 11 bases, and 9 bases lay outside the gene matches. CDR3 length: 14 amino acids. CDR3 in amino acids: CADTAGGGTDTQYF. In DNA, the CDR3 is TGTGCCGACACGGCGGGAGGGGGAACAGATACGCAGTATTTT.

The chain uses TRBV14 and TRBJ1-4, with 9 positions matching TRBD1. Germline values: CDR1 SGHDN, CDR2 FVKESK. The CDR3 has 16 residues. The V segment lost 4 bases and the J segment 8 bases; nucleotides outside the gene matches: 11. DNA for the CDR3: TGTGCCAGCAGCCTGTCCTTACAGGGGGCGGGAGAAAAACTGTTTTTT. Amino acids: CASSLSLQGAGEKLFF.

The rearrangement joins TRBV7-3 to TRBJ2-3, with D possibly TRBD2 on 6 matching bases. The germline V gene encodes CDR1 SGHTA and CDR2 FQGTGA. The CDR3 contains 13 residues. The V end was cut by 6 bases, the J end by 5 bases, with 12 bases between. The CDR3 spells CASSPGVGDTQYF. DNA of the CDR3: TGTGCCAGCAGTCCGGGGGTTGGAGATACGCAGTATTTT.

The V call is TRBV29-1, the J call TRBJ2-1, with 8 bases that match TRBD1. Germline V gene sequence: CDR1 SQVTM, CDR2 ANQGSEA. This CDR3 comprises 17 residues. V shed 7 bases and J 7 bases; nucleotides not matched to a gene: 21. CDR3 DNA sequence: TGCAGCGCGTTGTCGTTCCCCGCTCGAACAGGGGGTAATGAGCAGTTCTTC. The encoded protein is CSALSFPARTGGNEQFF.

This clone has only one observation. In DNA, the CDR3 is TGTGCCAGCAGTTATCAACGGGGTGGGCGGGAGACCCAGTACTTC. Its protein product is CASSYQRGGRETQYF. The rearrangement uses TRBV6-5 and TRBJ2-5; tentatively, D is TRBD2 (5 bases). Trimming took 3 bases from V and 5 from J, leaving 16 bases between them. Germline assignment: CDR1 MNHEY and CDR2 SVGAGI. This CDR3 contains 15 residues.

The chain joins TRBV5-6 to TRBJ2-1; TRBD2 agrees at 10 bases. Losses at the gene ends were 4 bases for V and 4 bases for J; bases not matched to a gene: 8. CDR1 and CDR2 from the germline V gene are SGHDT and YYEEEE. This CDR3 contains 16 residues. The CDR3 spells CASSASGRAGYNEQFF. The CDR3 DNA reads TGTGCCAGCAGCGCTAGCGGGAGAGCCGGATACAATGAGCAGTTCTTC.

The V gene is TRBV24-1, the J gene TRBJ2-1, with 10 bases matching TRBD2. This CDR3 has 18 residues. The junction had 14 bases not matched to a gene; V was cut back by 2 bases and J by 8 bases. Germline V CDR1 and CDR2: KGHDR, SFDVKD. The CDR3: CATSDSLAGDPFWDEQFF. In nucleotides, the CDR3 is TGTGCCACCAGTGATTCCCTAGCGGGAGACCCATTTTGGGATGAGCAGTTCTTC.

V and J are TRBV9 and TRBJ2-2, with a tentative D call TRBD2 (5 bases). Between the trimmed V and J ends, which lost 0 bases and 2 bases, there was a span of 11 bases. Germline CDR1 and CDR2: SGDLS and YYNGEE. The CDR3 covers 16 residues. CDR3 region: CASSVAPGLNTGELFF. In nucleotides, the CDR3 is TGTGCCAGCAGCGTAGCGCCTGGACTTAACACCGGGGAGCTGTTTTTT.

The genes are TRBV4-1 and TRBJ2-3; D not certain. Germline CDR1 reads MGHRA; CDR2 reads YSYEKL. Trimming removed 2 bases at V and 0 bases at J, with 9 bases between. The CDR3 loop spans 15 amino acids. The CDR3 nucleotides read TGCGCCAGCAGCCAAACGACTCCCAGCACAGATACGCAGTATTTT. This codes for CASSQTTPSTDTQYF.

The CDR3 nucleotides read TGTGCCAGCGCCCAGCCTCAACTAGCGGGAGAACGGTTACTGGGGGAGCTGTTTTTT. It codes for CASAQPQLAGERLLGELFF. The gene calls are TRBV3-1 (or the pseudogene TRBV3-2) and TRBJ2-2; 11 bases are a match to TRBD2. V was pared by 8 bases and J by 8 bases, with 22 bases of the junction left unmatched. The CDR3 length is 19 residues. The germline CDR1 and CDR2 sequences are LGHDT and YNNKEL (reference sequence).

V and J are TRBV2 and TRBJ2-2; 10 nucleotides align to TRBD1. V gave up 5 bases and J gave up 5 bases; unmatched junction bases: 5. The CDR3 length is 15 residues. The germline V gene encodes CDR1 SNHLY and CDR2 FYNNEI. The CDR3 spells CASSLTGGGTGELFF. As DNA, the CDR3 is TGTGCCAGCAGTCTGACAGGGGGCGGTACCGGGGAGCTGTTTTTT.

The genes are TRBV15 and TRBJ2-1, with 8 nucleotides matching TRBD2. The V and J ends lost 1 base and 6 bases, in that order; junction bases with no gene match: 11. This CDR3 region has 17 residues. Germline CDR1 and CDR2: LNHNV and YYDKDF (reference sequence). This chain's CDR3 is CATSRVGTRRSRNEQFF. The CDR3 coding sequence is TGTGCCACCAGCAGAGTAGGGACTAGAAGATCTCGCAATGAGCAGTTCTTC. Looking up the rest from reference TRBV15 and TRBJ2-1 gives the full variable domain: DAMVIQNPRYQVTQFGKPVTLSCSQTLNHNVMYWYQQKSSQAPKLLFHYYDKDFNNEADTPDNFQSRRPNTSFCFLDIRSPGLGDTAMYLCATSRVGTRRSRNEQFFGPGTRLTVL.

This chain links TRBV29-1 with TRBJ1-2, with TRBD1 matching 7 bases. Germline CDR1 reads SQVTM; CDR2 reads ANQGSEA. The CDR3 is 12 amino acids. J gave up 2 bases and V 7 bases, and 4 bases lay outside the gene matches. The CDR3: CSAGDRNYGYTF. The CDR3 nucleotides read TGCAGCGCCGGGGACAGAAACTATGGCTACACCTTC.

The chain joins TRBV5-1 to TRBJ2-3; TRBD2 agrees at 9 bases. CDR1 SGHRS and CDR2 YFSETQ come from the germline V gene. V shed 2 bases, J shed 4 bases, and the junction held 5 bases outside the gene matches. This CDR3 is built from 15 residues. The CDR3 nucleotides are TGCGCCAGCAGCTTTAGCGGGAGTGGGGCAGATACGCAGTATTTT. Translation gives CASSFSGSGADTQYF.

This clone was seen just once. The gene calls are TRBV4-1 and TRBJ1-1; 9 bases map to TRBD1. CDR1 and CDR2 (germline): MGHRA, YSYEKL. The junction had 7 bases not matched to a gene; V was cut back by 6 bases and J by 5 bases. This CDR3 is built from 14 residues. The CDR3 sequence: CASRPGTGLTEAFF. CDR3 DNA sequence: TGCGCCAGCAGGCCCGGGACAGGGCTAACTGAAGCTTTCTTT.

This chain uses TRBV25-1 with TRBJ1-2, with TRBD1 identical over 8 bases. CDR1 and CDR2 (germline): MGHDK, SYGVNS. The CDR3 sequence is 13 residues long. Trimming removed 6 bases from V and 6 bases from J; junction bases left unmatched: 6. The CDR3 region is CASRDRAFDGYTF. DNA for the CDR3: TGTGCCAGCAGGGACAGGGCTTTTGATGGCTACACCTTC.

The V and J genes are TRBV6-1 and TRBJ1-1, with TRBD1 matching over 7 bases. Germline V gene data show CDR1 as MNHNS and CDR2 as SASEGT. After removal of 3 bases from V and 6 bases from J, the junction contained 4 bases not matched to a gene. The CDR3 has 13 residues. The chain's CDR3 is CASSETGSAEAFF. DNA of the CDR3: TGTGCCAGCAGTGAGACAGGGAGCGCTGAAGCTTTCTTT.

The chain is built from TRBV11-2 and TRBJ1-1, with 9 bases that match TRBD1. Per germline, CDR1 SGHAT and CDR2 FQNNGV. J was trimmed by 1 base and V by 8 bases; bases with no gene match: 8. The CDR3 contains 15 residues. Here the CDR3 DNA reads TGTGCCAGCCGCCAGGGGGGACAGGGGAACACTGAAGCTTTCTTT. This sequence encodes CASRQGGQGNTEAFF.

The chain couples TRBV5-1 to TRBJ2-3; 7 nucleotides align to TRBD1. Trimming at V came to 6 bases and at J to 0 bases, leaving 7 bases not matched to a gene. The CDR3 is 15 amino acids. Germline CDR1 and CDR2: SGHRS and YFSETQ. The CDR3: CASKLGDSSTDTQYF. The CDR3 DNA reads as TGCGCCAGCAAACTCGGGGACAGCAGCACAGATACGCAGTATTTT.

Only one count was recorded for this clone. The gene calls are TRBV7-2 and TRBJ1-5, with D perhaps matching TRBD1 (5 bases). Germline CDR1 and CDR2: SGHTA and FQGNSA. The CDR3 length is 13 residues. Trimming took off 5 bases at V and 6 bases at J, with 11 bases between the two ends. The DNA of the CDR3 is TGTGCCAGCAGCCCCGGGACTTTTCAGCCCCAGCATTTT. Translation gives CASSPGTFQPQHF.

The chain has TRBV29-1 and TRBJ1-2; TRBD1 aligns across 9 bases. There are 12 residues in the CDR3. CDR1 and CDR2 (germline): SQVTM, ANQGSEA. V shed 7 bases, J shed 7 bases, and the junction held 7 bases outside the gene matches. CDR3 nucleotide sequence: TGCAGCGCAGGGGGACAGGGCTCTGGCTACACCTTC. Translating it yields CSAGGQGSGYTF.

The J gene is TRBJ1-1, the V gene TRBV6-6, with a weak D call TRBD1 (6 bases). The CDR3 extends over 14 amino acids. Per germline, CDR1 MNHNY and CDR2 SVGAGI (reference sequence). V lost 4 bases to trimming and J lost 7 bases, with 16 bases between them. DNA for the CDR3: TGTGCCAGCAGTTTCCCTGGGGGCGGACGTGAAGCTTTCTTT. This encodes CASSFPGGGREAFF.

The V call is TRBV6-4, the J call TRBJ2-1, with 8 bases lining up with TRBD2. Per the germline V gene, CDR1 is MRHNA and CDR2 is SNTAGT. There are 15 residues in the CDR3. V was pared by 0 bases and J by 8 bases, with 6 bases of the junction left unmatched. The CDR3 loop is CASSDSGSGSDEQFF. For the CDR3, the DNA is TGTGCCAGCAGTGACTCGGGAAGCGGGAGCGATGAGCAGTTCTTC.

A single count supports this clone. The rearrangement joins TRBV18 to TRBJ2-1, with TRBD2 identical over 8 bases. The CDR3 is made up of 16 amino acids. The V segment lost 3 bases and the J segment 2 bases; nucleotides outside the gene matches: 6. From germline, CDR1 is KGHSH and CDR2 LQKENI. CDR3 region: CASSPQAGDTYNEQFF. CDR3 nucleotide sequence: TGTGCCAGCTCACCCCAAGCGGGAGACACCTACAATGAGCAGTTCTTC.

This clone has just one count. This chain uses TRBV19 with TRBJ1-2, with 10 bases aligning to TRBD1. The V segment lost 6 bases and the J segment 0 bases; nucleotides outside the gene matches: 7. The CDR3 totals 16 residues. CDR1 and CDR2 (germline): LNHDA, SQIVND (reference sequence). CDR3 in amino acids: CASRRQGASSNYGYTF. In nucleotides, the CDR3 is TGTGCCAGTAGAAGACAGGGGGCGAGTTCTAACTATGGCTACACCTTC.

A few counts support this clone. The J gene is TRBJ2-1, the V gene TRBV18; 13 bases fit TRBD2. Germline loops: CDR1 KGHSH, CDR2 LQKENI. CDR3 length: 17 amino acids. V was clipped by 1 base and J by 5 bases; unmatched bases: 5. For the CDR3, the DNA is TGTGCCAGCTCACCACGGACTAGCGGGAGTACCGACAATGAGCAGTTCTTC. It encodes CASSPRTSGSTDNEQFF. Drawing the rest from reference TRBV18 and TRBJ2-1, the complete variable domain is NAGVMQNPRHLVRRRGQEARLRCSPMKGHSHVYWYRQLPEEGLKFMVYLQKENIIDESGMPKERFSAEFPKEGPSILRIQQVVRGDSAAYFCASSPRTSGSTDNEQFFGPGTRLTVL.

The chain has TRBV5-1 and TRBJ1-4; tentative D call: TRBD1 (5 bases). With 0 bases removed from V and 2 bases from J, the gap between germline ends came to 14 bases. This CDR3 region has 17 residues. CDR1 is SGHRS and CDR2 is YFSETQ in the germline V gene. CDR3 nucleotides: TGCGCCAGCAGCTTGGCCGGAGGGGCATTCACTAATGAAAAACTGTTTTTT. This gives the protein CASSLAGGAFTNEKLFF.

This clone was detected only a few times. The chain links TRBV7-9 to TRBJ1-4, with D unclear. The CDR3 is 14 amino acids. Germline CDR1 is SEHNR and CDR2 is FQNEAQ (reference sequence). V was trimmed by 10 bases and J by 8 bases, leaving 20 bases between them. CDR3 sequence reads: CATGSSLGGEKLFF. CDR3 in DNA: TGTGCCACCGGTAGTAGTTTAGGAGGCGAAAAACTGTTTTTT.